Following are 8 T cell receptor beta chains from one sample sequenced in a study of T cell clones after liver transplantation. Generated by immunoSEQ multiplex PCR, the TCRdb table keeps only in-frame clones and is missing some. The table has more than 7,000 clones, roughly 79% seen once; the top ten hold more than 15%. The sample was CD8+ T cells from blood, taken before liver transplant. Every receptor here comes from a human donor who received a liver transplant.

The CDR3 sequence: CASGLRQRGEEQFF. The CDR3 region has the DNA TGTGCTAGTGGTTTGAGGCAGAGGGGCGAGGAGCAGTTCTTC. The V gene is TRBV12-5, the J gene TRBJ2-1; D is possibly TRBD1 or TRBD2 (5 bases each). The CDR3 length is 14 residues. The germline V and J ends were trimmed by 2 bases and 10 bases, with 15 bases remaining between them. Germline V gives CDR1 LGHNT, CDR2 FRNRAP. Filled out from reference TRBV12-5 and TRBJ2-1, the complete variable domain reads DARVTQTPRHKVTEMGQEVTMRCQPILGHNTVFWYRQTMMQGLELLAYFRNRAPLDDSGMPKDRFSAEMPDATLATLKIQPSEPRDSAVYFCASGLRQRGEEQFFGPGTRLTVL.

The J gene is TRBJ2-7, the V gene TRBV11-1; weak D call: TRBD2 (6 bases). V was trimmed by 7 bases and J by 4 bases, leaving 17 bases between them. Looked up from germline, CDR1 is SGHAT and CDR2 is FQDESV (reference sequence). The CDR3 consists of 14 residues. The CDR3 region has the DNA TGTGCCAGCAATGGAGGGACCCTTTTATACGAGCAGTACTTC. The encoded protein is CASNGGTLLYEQYF.

CDR3 sequence: CASSFEWGAGTQYF. In DNA, the CDR3 is TGTGCCAGCAGCTTCGAGTGGGGGGCCGGGACCCAGTACTTC. The V gene is TRBV11-2, the J gene TRBJ2-5; the D gene could be TRBD1 or TRBD2 (6 bases each). The CDR3 sequence is 14 residues long. V shed 3 bases and J shed 7 bases, with 15 bases lying between them. Germline V lookup: CDR1 SGHAT, CDR2 FQNNGV.

The CDR3 DNA reads as TGCGCCAGCAGCCAAGAGTATGCTCGACTCACAGATACGCAGTATTTT. Its translation is CASSQEYARLTDTQYF. V gene TRBV4-1 combines with J gene TRBJ2-3; D is unresolved. Germline V lookup: CDR1 MGHRA, CDR2 YSYEKL. Trimming left V 0 bases short and J 2 bases short, with 12 bases between. CDR3 size: 16 residues.

The V gene is TRBV5-1, the J gene TRBJ2-5; 7 nucleotides line up with TRBD1. V gave up 0 bases and J gave up 1 base; unmatched junction bases: 0. CDR1 and CDR2 (germline): SGHRS, YFSETQ. The CDR3 is 14 residues long. CDR3 residues: CASSLGDSQETQYF. The DNA for the CDR3 is TGCGCCAGCAGCTTGGGGGACAGCCAAGAGACCCAGTACTTC.

This clone was counted only a few times. This chain uses TRBV7-9 with TRBJ2-5, with a possible D match to TRBD1 (5 bases). The CDR3 is made up of 14 amino acids. V lost 2 bases and J 3 bases, leaving 10 bases between the germline ends. Per germline, CDR1 SEHNR and CDR2 FQNEAQ (reference sequence). The CDR3 loop reads CASSLRQGEETQYF. CDR3 nucleotides: TGTGCCAGCAGCTTAAGGCAAGGGGAAGAGACCCAGTACTTC.

This chain joins TRBV7-3 and TRBJ2-1; the D is unclear. Trimming stripped 5 bases from V and 1 base from J, with 9 bases between. Germline V gene sequence: CDR1 SGHTA, CDR2 FQGTGA. This CDR3 contains 14 residues. The CDR3 bases are TGTGCCAGCAGCAAAGATCTTTCCTACAATGAGCAGTTCTTC. It is translated as CASSKDLSYNEQFF.

This clone was observed a single time. The gene calls are TRBV5-4 and TRBJ1-2, with 7 bases fitting TRBD1. This CDR3 contains 15 residues. Germline CDR1 is SGHNT and CDR2 is YYREEE (reference sequence). V gave up 2 bases and J gave up 6 bases; unmatched junction bases: 10. The CDR3 DNA reads as TGTGCCAGCAGCTTTCGGACAGGCAGGGCACATGGCTACACCTTC. Encoded protein: CASSFRTGRAHGYTF.